This T cell receptor (beta chain) was documented in a study of T-cell reconstitution after alpha-beta-depleted transplantation in children. Study-wide results and caveats: By one year post-transplant, T-cell counts and diversity largely arose from T cells that were newly produced. There were reportedly several hundred expanded graft clones from which alpha-beta T cells came about two months after transplant.

Unique molecular identifiers tagged the TCRbeta library. From the PCR reads, TCRdb called clonotypes with MiXCR, one entry per CDR3 protein. Of fewer than 550,000 distinct CDR3 sequences in the sample, about 10% were seen once. CDR1 and CDR2 (germline): MNHEY, SMNVEV (reference sequence). V was shortened by 3 bases and J by 4 bases, with 13 bases between the two germline ends. This CDR3 contains 14 residues. In this sample, this clonotype turned up many times. Its target is not known. The TCR originated in a child aged 2-15 years with inherited bone marrow failure, due to receive a stem cell transplant. The chain joins TRBV27 to TRBJ2-7; D might be TRBD1 (5 bases). The source was PBMCs, collected before TCRalphabeta/CD19-depleted stem cell transplant. The DNA of the CDR3 is TGTGCCAGCAGTTTTGTCAGGGAAGGGTACGAGCAGTACTTC. Protein product: CASSFVREGYEQYF.